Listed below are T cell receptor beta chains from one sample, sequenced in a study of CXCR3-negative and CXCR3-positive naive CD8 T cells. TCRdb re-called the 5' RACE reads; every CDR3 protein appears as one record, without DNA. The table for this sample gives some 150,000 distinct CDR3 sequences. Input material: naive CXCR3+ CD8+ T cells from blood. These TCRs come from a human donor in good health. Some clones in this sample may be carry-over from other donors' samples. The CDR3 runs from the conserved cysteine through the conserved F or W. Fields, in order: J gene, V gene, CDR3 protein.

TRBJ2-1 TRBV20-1 CSARFRTENNEQFF
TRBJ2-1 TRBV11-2 CASSLLAGGPYNEQFF
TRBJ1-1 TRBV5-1 CASSRRGSYMNTEAFF
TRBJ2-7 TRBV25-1 CASSASGLSYEQYF
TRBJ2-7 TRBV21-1 CASSKAAEQYF
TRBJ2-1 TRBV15 CATRKTGAYNEQFF
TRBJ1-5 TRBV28 CASNRDRYNQPQHF
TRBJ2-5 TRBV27 CASSLRRVHQETQYF
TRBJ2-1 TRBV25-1 CASSELGTEMNNEQFF
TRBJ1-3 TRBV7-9 CASSSDPGSDTIYF
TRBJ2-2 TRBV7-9 CASSTNSGGANTGELFF
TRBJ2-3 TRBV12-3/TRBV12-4 CASSSPSSTDTQYF
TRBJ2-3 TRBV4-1 CASSQDRGTDTQYF
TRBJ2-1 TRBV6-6 CASSPGFNEQFF
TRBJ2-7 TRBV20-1 CSARSGTLPYEQYF
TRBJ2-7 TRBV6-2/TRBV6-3 CASSYAVSYEQYF
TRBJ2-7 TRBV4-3 CASSQVSSGALLEQYF
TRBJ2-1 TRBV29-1 CSVVSGGSYNEQFF
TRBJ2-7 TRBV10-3 CAISEGYSYEQYF
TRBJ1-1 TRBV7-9 CASRPDRSEAFF
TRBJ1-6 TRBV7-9 CASSLDETGNYNSPLHF
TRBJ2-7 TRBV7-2 CASSFRGYEQYF
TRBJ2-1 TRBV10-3 CAISEADYNNEQFF
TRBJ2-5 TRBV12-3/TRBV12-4 CASSYQAGGFQETQYF
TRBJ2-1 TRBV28 CASSLEWEEQFF
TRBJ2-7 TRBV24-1 CATSDSMTSEQYF
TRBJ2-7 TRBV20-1 CSATGTSLYEQYF
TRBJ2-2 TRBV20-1 CSARGLAGFPTTGELFF
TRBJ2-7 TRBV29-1 CSVDQGEIEQYF
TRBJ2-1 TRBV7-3 CATVADGSSYNEQFF
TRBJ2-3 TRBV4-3 CASSQRGPRADTQYF
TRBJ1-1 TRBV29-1 CSVEDVYSNMNTEAFF
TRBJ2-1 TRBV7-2 CASSLVFIRWTKNEQFF
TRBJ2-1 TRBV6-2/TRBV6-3 CASSYSSSPGPGDEQFF
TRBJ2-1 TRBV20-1 CSASEGKSSYNEQFF
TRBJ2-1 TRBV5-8 CASSPGWNEQFF
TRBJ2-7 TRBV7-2 CASSLGLHSYEQYF
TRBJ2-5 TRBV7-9 CASSTLEETQYF
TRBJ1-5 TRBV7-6 CASSLTGYQPQHF
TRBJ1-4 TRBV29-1 CSALRSEKLFF
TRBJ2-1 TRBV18 CASSPLLEGEQFF
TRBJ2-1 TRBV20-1 CSAREGAGGFYNEQFF
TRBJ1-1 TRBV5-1 CASSFPNTEAFF
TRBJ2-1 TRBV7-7 CASSPPGSNYNEQFF
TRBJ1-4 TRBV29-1 CSVVGRAATNEKLFF
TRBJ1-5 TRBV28 CASSPPRTVHSNQPQHF
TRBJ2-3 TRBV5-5 CASSFARATNTQYF
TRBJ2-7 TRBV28 CASSFPPGTGGWEQYF
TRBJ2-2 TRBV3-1 CASSQDGLRGPNTGELFF
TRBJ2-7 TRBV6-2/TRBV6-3 CASTARDKFYEQYF
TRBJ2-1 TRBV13 CASTETSRVNEQFF
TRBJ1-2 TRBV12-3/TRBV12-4 CASVPGKNYGYTF
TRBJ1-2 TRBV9 CASSDPRGYTF
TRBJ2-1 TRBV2 CASIIAGAHNEQFF
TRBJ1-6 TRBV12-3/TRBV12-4 CASSSGTGGGSYNSPLHF
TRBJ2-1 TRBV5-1 CASSQPHNEQFF